The entry that follows covers one T cell receptor beta chain sequence. Trimming took 0 bases from V and 1 from J; bases not matched to a gene: 0. The germline V gene has CDR1 MNHEY and CDR2 SVGAGI. This CDR3 region has 15 residues. This specimen comes from a study of control samples from healthy donors and cancer patients. Sequencing was performed with immunoSEQ multiplex PCR; in TCRdb, only in-frame clones are kept and a portion is missing. The sample lists around 84,000 clones, around 91% occurring once. The chain has TRBV6-5 and TRBJ1-2, with 9 bases that match TRBD1. Sequencing used blood. The origin of this receptor is a man aged 25-45 years in good health. CDR3 DNA: TGTGCCAGCAGTTACTCGGGACAGGGTAACTATGGCTACACCTTC. Encoded protein: CASSYSGQGNYGYTF.